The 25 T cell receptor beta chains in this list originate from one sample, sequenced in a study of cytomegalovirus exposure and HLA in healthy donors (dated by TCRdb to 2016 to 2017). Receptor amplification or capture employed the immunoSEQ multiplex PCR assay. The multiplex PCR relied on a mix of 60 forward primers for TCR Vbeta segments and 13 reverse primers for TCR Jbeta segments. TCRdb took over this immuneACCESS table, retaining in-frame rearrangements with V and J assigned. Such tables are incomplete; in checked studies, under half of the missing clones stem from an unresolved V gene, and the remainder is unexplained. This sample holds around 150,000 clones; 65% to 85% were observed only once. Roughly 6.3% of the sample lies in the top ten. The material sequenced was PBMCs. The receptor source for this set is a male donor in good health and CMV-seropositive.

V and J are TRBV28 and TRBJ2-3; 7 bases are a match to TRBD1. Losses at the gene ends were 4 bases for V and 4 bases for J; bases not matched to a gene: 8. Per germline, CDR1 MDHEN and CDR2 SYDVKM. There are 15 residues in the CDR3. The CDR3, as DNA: TGTGCCAGCAGTTCGGACCGACAGGGATCAGATACGCAGTATTTT. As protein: CASSSDRQGSDTQYF.

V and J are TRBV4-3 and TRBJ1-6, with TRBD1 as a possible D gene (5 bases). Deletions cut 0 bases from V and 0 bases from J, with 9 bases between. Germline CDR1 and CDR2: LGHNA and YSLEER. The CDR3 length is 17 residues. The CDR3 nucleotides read TGCGCCAGCAGCCAAGATGGGGCCGGCTCCTATAATTCACCCCTCCACTTT. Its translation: CASSQDGAGSYNSPLHF.

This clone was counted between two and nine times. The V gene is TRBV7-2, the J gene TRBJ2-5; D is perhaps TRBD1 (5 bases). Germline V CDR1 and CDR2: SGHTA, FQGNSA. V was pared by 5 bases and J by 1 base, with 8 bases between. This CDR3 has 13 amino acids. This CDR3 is CASSPQGQETQYF. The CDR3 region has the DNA TGTGCCAGCAGCCCGCAGGGCCAAGAGACCCAGTACTTC.

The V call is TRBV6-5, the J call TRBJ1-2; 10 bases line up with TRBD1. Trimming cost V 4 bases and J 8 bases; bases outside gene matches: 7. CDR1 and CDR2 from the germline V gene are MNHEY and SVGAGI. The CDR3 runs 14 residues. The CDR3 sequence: CASSSPGTGEGYTF. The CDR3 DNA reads TGTGCCAGCAGTTCACCCGGGACAGGGGAAGGCTACACCTTC.

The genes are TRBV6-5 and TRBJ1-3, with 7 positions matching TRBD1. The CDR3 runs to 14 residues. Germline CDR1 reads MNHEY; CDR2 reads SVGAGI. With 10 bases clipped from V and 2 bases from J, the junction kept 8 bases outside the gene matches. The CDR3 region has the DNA TGTGCCACCAACGACAGGGAGGCTGGAAACACCATATATTTT. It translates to CATNDREAGNTIYF.

The CDR3 loop reads CASSPGQHNSPLHF. DNA of the CDR3: TGTGCCAGCAGCCCGGGACAGCATAATTCACCCCTCCACTTT. The rearrangement links TRBV7-3 to TRBJ1-6; TRBD1 aligns across 7 bases. After removal of 5 bases from V and 5 bases from J, the junction contained 3 bases not matched to a gene. Per germline, CDR1 SGHTA and CDR2 FQGTGA. The CDR3 consists of 14 residues.

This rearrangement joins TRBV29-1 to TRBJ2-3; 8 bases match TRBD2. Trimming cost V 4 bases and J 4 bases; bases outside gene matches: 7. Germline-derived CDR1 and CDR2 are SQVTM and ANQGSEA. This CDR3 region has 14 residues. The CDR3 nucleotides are TGCAGCGTTGGAGGAGCGGGAGTTGCAGATACGCAGTATTTT. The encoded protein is CSVGGAGVADTQYF.

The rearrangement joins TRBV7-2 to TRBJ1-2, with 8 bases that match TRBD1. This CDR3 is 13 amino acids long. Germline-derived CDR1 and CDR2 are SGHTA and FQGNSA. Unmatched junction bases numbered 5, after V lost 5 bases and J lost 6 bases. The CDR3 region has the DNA TGTGCCAGCAGCAACTCGGACAGGGATGGCTACACCTTC. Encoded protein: CASSNSDRDGYTF.

The CDR3 DNA follows: TGTGCCAGCAGTTTAGGACAGGGCGTAGAGACCCAGTACTTC. This translates into CASSLGQGVETQYF. The chain employs TRBV28 and TRBJ2-5; 8 bases match TRBD1. This CDR3 has 14 residues. CDR1 and CDR2 from the germline V gene are MDHEN and SYDVKM. Unmatched junction bases numbered 3, after V lost 2 bases and J lost 4 bases. Supplemented by reference TRBV28 and TRBJ2-5, the full variable domain reads DVKVTQSSRYLVKRTGEKVFLECVQDMDHENMFWYRQDPGLGLRLIYFSYDVKMKEKGDIPEGYSVSREKKERFSLILESASTNQTSMYLCASSLGQGVETQYFGPGTRLLVL.

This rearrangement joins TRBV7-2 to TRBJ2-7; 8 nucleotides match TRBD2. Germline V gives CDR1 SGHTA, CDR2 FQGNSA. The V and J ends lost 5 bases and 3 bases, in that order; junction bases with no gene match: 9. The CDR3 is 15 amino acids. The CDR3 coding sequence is TGTGCCAGCAGCCCCGCTCTAAGCGGGGGCTACGAGCAGTACTTC. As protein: CASSPALSGGYEQYF.

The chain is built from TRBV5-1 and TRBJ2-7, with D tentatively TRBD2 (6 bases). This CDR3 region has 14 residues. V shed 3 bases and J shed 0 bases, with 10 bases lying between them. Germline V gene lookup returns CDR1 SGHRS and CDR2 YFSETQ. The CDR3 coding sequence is TGCGCCAGCAGCTCGGAGGGCCACTCCTACGAGCAGTACTTC. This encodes CASSSEGHSYEQYF.

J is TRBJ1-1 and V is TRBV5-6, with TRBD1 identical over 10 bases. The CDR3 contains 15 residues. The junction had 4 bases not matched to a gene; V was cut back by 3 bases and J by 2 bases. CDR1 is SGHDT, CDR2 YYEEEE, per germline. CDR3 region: CASSSRTGGNTEAFF. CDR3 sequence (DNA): TGTGCCAGCAGCTCCAGGACAGGGGGAAACACTGAAGCTTTCTTT.

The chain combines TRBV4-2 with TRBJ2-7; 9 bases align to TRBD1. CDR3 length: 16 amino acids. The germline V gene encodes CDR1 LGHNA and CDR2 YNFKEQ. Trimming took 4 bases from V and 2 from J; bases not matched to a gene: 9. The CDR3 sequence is CASSPSGTGWTYEQYF. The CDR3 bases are TGTGCCAGCAGCCCTTCCGGGACAGGGTGGACCTACGAGCAGTACTTC.

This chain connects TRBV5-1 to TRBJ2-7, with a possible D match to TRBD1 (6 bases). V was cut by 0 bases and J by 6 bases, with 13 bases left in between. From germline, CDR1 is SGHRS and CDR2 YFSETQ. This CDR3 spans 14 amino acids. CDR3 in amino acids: CASSLGQAFAEQYF. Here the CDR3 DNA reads TGCGCCAGCAGCTTGGGACAGGCTTTTGCCGAGCAGTACTTC. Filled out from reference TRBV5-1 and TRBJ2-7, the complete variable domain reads KAGVTQTPRYLIKTRGQQVTLSCSPISGHRSVSWYQQTPGQGLQFLFEYFSETQRNKGNFPGRFSGRQFSNSRSEMNVSTLELGDSALYLCASSLGQAFAEQYFGPGTRLTVT.

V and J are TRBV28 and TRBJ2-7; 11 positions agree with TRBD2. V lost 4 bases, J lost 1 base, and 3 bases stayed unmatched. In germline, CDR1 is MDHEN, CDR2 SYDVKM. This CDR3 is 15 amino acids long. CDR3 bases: TGTGCCAGCAGTTCTTGGACTAGCGGGTCCTACGAGCAGTACTTC. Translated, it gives CASSSWTSGSYEQYF.

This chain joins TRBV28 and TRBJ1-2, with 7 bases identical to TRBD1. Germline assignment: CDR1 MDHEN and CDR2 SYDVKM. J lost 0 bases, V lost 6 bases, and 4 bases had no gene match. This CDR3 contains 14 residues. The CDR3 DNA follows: TGTGCCAGCAGGCGACAGGGATCTAACTATGGCTACACCTTC. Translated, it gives CASRRQGSNYGYTF.

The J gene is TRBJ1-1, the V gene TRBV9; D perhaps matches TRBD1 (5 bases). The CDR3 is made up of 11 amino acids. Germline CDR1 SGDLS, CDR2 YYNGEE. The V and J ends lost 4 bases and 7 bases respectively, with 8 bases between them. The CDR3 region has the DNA TGTGCCAGCAGCCCTAGGGGTGAAGCTTTCTTT. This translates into CASSPRGEAFF.

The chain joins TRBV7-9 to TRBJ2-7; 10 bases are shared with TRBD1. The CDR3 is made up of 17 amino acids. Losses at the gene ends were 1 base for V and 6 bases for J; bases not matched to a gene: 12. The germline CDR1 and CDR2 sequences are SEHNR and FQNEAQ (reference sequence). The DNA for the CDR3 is TGTGCCAGCAGCTTAGGGTCTGGGACAGGGGACGATTCCGAGCAGTACTTC. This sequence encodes CASSLGSGTGDDSEQYF.

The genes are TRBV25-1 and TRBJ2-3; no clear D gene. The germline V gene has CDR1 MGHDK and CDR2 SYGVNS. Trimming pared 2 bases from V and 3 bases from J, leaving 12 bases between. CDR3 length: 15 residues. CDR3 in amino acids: CASSEARGVTDTQYF. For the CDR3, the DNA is TGTGCCAGCAGTGAAGCGCGCGGAGTTACAGATACGCAGTATTTT.

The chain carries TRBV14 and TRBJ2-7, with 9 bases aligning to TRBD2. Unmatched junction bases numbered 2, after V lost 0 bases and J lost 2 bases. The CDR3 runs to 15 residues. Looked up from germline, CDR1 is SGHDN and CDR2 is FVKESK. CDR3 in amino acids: CASSQETSGPYEQYF. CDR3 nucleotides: TGTGCCAGCAGCCAAGAGACTAGCGGCCCCTACGAGCAGTACTTC.

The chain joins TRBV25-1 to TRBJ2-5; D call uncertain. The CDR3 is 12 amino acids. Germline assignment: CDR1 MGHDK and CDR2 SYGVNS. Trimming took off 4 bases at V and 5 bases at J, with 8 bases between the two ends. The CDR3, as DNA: TGTGCCAGCAGTGGGGTCGGGGAGACCCAGTACTTC. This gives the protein CASSGVGETQYF.

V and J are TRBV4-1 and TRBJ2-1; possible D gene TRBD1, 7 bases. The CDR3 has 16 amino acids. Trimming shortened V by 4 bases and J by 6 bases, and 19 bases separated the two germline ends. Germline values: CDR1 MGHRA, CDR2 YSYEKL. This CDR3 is CASSLVGAGGINEQFF. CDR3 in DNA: TGCGCCAGCAGCCTGGTTGGGGCAGGGGGGATCAATGAGCAGTTCTTC.

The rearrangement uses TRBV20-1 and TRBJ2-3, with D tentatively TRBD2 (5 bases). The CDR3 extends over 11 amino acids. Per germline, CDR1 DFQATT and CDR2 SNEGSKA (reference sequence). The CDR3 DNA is TGCAGGGCCCGCGCGGGAGATACGCAGTATTTT. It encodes CRARAGDTQYF.

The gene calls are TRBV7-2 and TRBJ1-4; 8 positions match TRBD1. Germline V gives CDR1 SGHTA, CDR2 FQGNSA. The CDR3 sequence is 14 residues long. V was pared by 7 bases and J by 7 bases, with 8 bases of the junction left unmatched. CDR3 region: CASKGQGEGEKLFF. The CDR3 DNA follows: TGTGCCAGCAAAGGACAGGGCGAAGGTGAAAAACTGTTTTTT.

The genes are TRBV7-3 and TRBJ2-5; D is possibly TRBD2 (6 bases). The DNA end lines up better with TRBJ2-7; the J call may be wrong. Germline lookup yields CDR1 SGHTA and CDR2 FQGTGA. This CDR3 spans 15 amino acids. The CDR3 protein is CASSPAVSGPYEQYF. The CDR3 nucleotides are TGTGCCAGCAGCCCCGCAGTTAGCGGACCCTACGAGCAGTACTTC.